A single sample gave rise to the 18 T cell receptor beta chains below, sequenced in a study of blood T cell repertoires in COVID-19. This table comes from immunoSEQ multiplex PCR, and its TCRdb copy is limited to in-frame clones, with some not included. The sample holds about 200,000 clones; roughly 85% are singletons and the top ten take more than 2%. Sequences were obtained from peripheral blood. These receptors all come from a woman aged 65 to 85 with COVID-19, enrolled during active disease.

As to this clone: The junction shows a germline mismatch at one end, possibly a read error. The V call is TRBV3-1 (or the pseudogene TRBV3-2), the J call TRBJ1-1; 7 bases fit TRBD1. The CDR3 is made up of 15 amino acids. Germline CDR1 LGHDT, CDR2 YNNKEL (reference sequence). The CDR3 nucleotides are TGTGCCAGCACCCAAGGACAGGCCCGGAACACTGAAGCTTTCTTT. Translating gives CASTQGQARNTEAFF.

The CDR3 sequence is CASSYEGAAYEQYF. The DNA for the CDR3 is TGTGCCAGCAGTTACGAGGGAGCAGCCTACGAGCAGTACTTC. The chain links TRBV6-2 or TRBV6-3 to TRBJ2-7; D might be TRBD2 (5 bases). The germline gives CDR1 MNHEY, CDR2 SVGEGT. The CDR3 length is 14 residues. Trimming cost V 2 bases and J 2 bases, with 10 bases left between them.

The chain uses TRBV27 and TRBJ2-1, with 11 bases lining up with TRBD2. V lost 5 bases to trimming and J lost 4 bases; unmatched junction nucleotides: 4. Germline CDR1 is MNHEY and CDR2 is SMNVEV (reference sequence). The CDR3 has 15 residues. The DNA for the CDR3 is TGTGCCAGCAGTCATACTAGCGGGAGTTACAATGAGCAGTTCTTC. It encodes CASSHTSGSYNEQFF.

In its sample, this clone was seen a few times. The genes are TRBV20-1 and TRBJ1-2; the D is unclear. This CDR3 contains 12 residues. Deletions cut 3 bases from V and 5 bases from J, with 10 bases between. Germline loops: CDR1 DFQATT, CDR2 SNEGSKA (reference sequence). CDR3 region: CSASGGNYGYTF. CDR3 DNA: TGCAGTGCTAGTGGAGGGAATTATGGCTACACCTTC.

The chain joins TRBV11-3 to TRBJ2-2; D is uncertain. CDR3 size: 12 residues. Germline CDR1 reads SGHNT; CDR2 reads YENEEA. V shed 5 bases and J shed 1 base, with 2 bases lying between them. The CDR3 is CASSQNTGELFF. As DNA, the CDR3 is TGTGCCAGCAGCCAGAACACCGGGGAGCTGTTTTTT.

This clone is a singleton in its sample. The chain employs TRBV29-1 and TRBJ1-5; D may be TRBD1 (5 bases). The CDR3 is 14 residues long. Germline V gives CDR1 SQVTM, CDR2 ANQGSEA. Deletions cut 2 bases from V and 0 bases from J, with 8 bases between. CDR3 residues: CSVELQDSNQPQHF. In DNA form, the CDR3 reads TGCAGCGTTGAATTACAGGATAGCAATCAGCCCCAGCATTTT.

The chain couples TRBV7-2 to TRBJ2-3; TRBD2 is a possible D gene (6 bases). With 1 base removed from V and 3 bases from J, the gap between germline ends came to 11 bases. Germline V lookup: CDR1 SGHTA, CDR2 FQGNSA. The CDR3 consists of 15 residues. The CDR3 bases are TGTGCCAGCAGCTTAGGGTACGGGGGAACAGATACGCAGTATTTT. It codes for CASSLGYGGTDTQYF.

J is TRBJ2-5 and V is TRBV3-1 (or the pseudogene TRBV3-2), with 9 bases fitting TRBD1. Germline CDR1 and CDR2: LGHDT and YNNKEL (reference sequence). The CDR3 sequence is 18 residues long. V was pared by 0 bases and J by 1 base, with 9 bases of the junction left unmatched. The CDR3 DNA reads TGTGCCAGCAGCCAAGACCGAGGGGGACAGGGCCCCCAAGAGACCCAGTACTTC. As protein: CASSQDRGGQGPQETQYF.

This rearrangement joins TRBV6-2 or TRBV6-3 to TRBJ2-5; the D is unclear. Trimming cost V 6 bases and J 5 bases, with 10 bases left between them. The CDR3 sequence is 12 residues long. The germline CDR1 and CDR2 sequences are MNHEY and SVGEGT. CDR3 coding DNA: TGTGCCAGCAGCGGAGCTGGGGAGACCCAGTACTTC. Translation: CASSGAGETQYF.

The chain links TRBV5-6 to TRBJ1-2, with D hard to call. The germline V and J ends were trimmed by 2 bases and 3 bases, with 26 bases remaining between them. The CDR3 has 19 amino acids. Germline CDR1 SGHDT, CDR2 YYEEEE. The CDR3 DNA follows: TGTGCCAGCAGCTTTGACGGCGGGGTTAGAAGGGCCGTGGACTATGGCTACACCTTC. It is translated as CASSFDGGVRRAVDYGYTF.

This clone was observed once. Other nucleotide sequences in the sample specify the same CDR3. The gene calls are TRBV27 and TRBJ2-2; 8 bases align to TRBD2. J was trimmed by 0 bases and V by 3 bases; bases with no gene match: 3. The CDR3 is made up of 16 amino acids. Germline lookup yields CDR1 MNHEY and CDR2 SMNVEV (reference sequence). The CDR3 bases are TGTGCCAGCAGTTTCAGCGGGAGTGCGAACACCGGGGAGCTGTTTTTT. As protein: CASSFSGSANTGELFF.

There are a few counts of this clone. This chain uses TRBV6-5 with TRBJ1-1; D might be TRBD1 (5 bases). From germline, CDR1 is MNHEY and CDR2 SVGAGI. This CDR3 region has 13 residues. The V gene lost 6 bases and the J gene lost 1 base, with 9 bases spanning the gap. In DNA, the CDR3 is TGTGCCAGCAGGGGGCGCGGGAACACTGAAGCTTTCTTT. Protein product: CASRGRGNTEAFF.

The CDR3 sequence is CASSEGQGLPLHF. CDR3 nucleotide sequence: TGTGCCAGCAGTGAAGGACAGGGGCTCCCCCTCCACTTT. The chain uses TRBV2 and TRBJ1-1; 8 nucleotides line up with TRBD1. The closer fit of TRBJ1-6 to the DNA end suggests the J call may be wrong. The CDR3 sequence is 13 residues long. The germline gives CDR1 SNHLY, CDR2 FYNNEI.

V is TRBV11-2 and J is TRBJ1-1; 7 bases match TRBD1. The V segment lost 1 base and the J segment 1 base; nucleotides outside the gene matches: 3. Germline CDR1 reads SGHAT; CDR2 reads FQNNGV. The CDR3 is 15 residues long. CDR3 residues: CASSLVNRGNTEAFF. The CDR3 nucleotides read TGTGCCAGCAGCTTAGTTAACAGGGGGAACACTGAAGCTTTCTTT.

This chain joins TRBV9 and TRBJ1-1; 9 bases agree with TRBD1. The CDR3 runs 16 residues. CDR1 is SGDLS and CDR2 is YYNGEE in the germline V gene. The ends lost 3 bases at V and 4 bases at J; junction bases unmatched: 10. CDR3: CASSGSRDRVGTEAFF. The CDR3 bases are TGTGCCAGCAGCGGCTCACGGGACAGGGTGGGCACTGAAGCTTTCTTT.

This clone was observed once. The chain recombines TRBV4-1 with TRBJ2-5, with D perhaps matching TRBD2 (5 bases). This CDR3 has 15 residues. Per germline, CDR1 MGHRA and CDR2 YSYEKL. Deletions cut 0 bases from V and 1 base from J, with 9 bases between. The CDR3 reads CASSQDGLLQETQYF. The CDR3 coding sequence is TGCGCCAGCAGCCAAGACGGACTTCTCCAAGAGACCCAGTACTTC.

This clone was observed a single time. The chain couples TRBV12-3 or TRBV12-4 to TRBJ1-5, with a weak D call TRBD1 (5 bases). The CDR3 sequence is 12 residues long. V was trimmed by 7 bases and J by 3 bases, leaving 7 bases between them. CDR3 loop: CASNRNNQPQHF. The CDR3 DNA follows: TGTGCCAGCAACAGGAACAATCAGCCCCAGCATTTT.

This clone was found a few times. The chain links TRBV7-2 to TRBJ1-1; unclear D gene. CDR3 length: 13 amino acids. V lost 5 bases and J lost 3, with 10 bases in between. CDR1 and CDR2 (germline): SGHTA, FQGNSA. The CDR3 spells CASSTVEDTEAFF. The CDR3 coding sequence is TGTGCCAGCAGCACGGTTGAAGACACTGAAGCTTTCTTT.